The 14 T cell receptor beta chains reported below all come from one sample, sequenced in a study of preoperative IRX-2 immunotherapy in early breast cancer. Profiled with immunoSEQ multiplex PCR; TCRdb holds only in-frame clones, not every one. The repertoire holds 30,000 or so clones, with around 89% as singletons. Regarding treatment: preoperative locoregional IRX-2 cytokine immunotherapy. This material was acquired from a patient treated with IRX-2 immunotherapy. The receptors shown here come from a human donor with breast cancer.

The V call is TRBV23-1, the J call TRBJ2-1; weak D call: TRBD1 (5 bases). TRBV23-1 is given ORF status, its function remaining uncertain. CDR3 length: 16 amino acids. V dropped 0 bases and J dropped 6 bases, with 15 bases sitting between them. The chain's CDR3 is CASSQSADTLVNEQFF. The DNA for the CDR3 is TGCGCCAGCAGTCAATCGGCGGACACATTAGTCAATGAGCAGTTCTTC.

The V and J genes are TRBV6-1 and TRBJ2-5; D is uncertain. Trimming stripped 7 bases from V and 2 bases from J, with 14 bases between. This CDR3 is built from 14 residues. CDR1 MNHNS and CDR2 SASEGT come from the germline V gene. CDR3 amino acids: CASIPEPGQETQYF. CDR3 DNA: TGTGCCAGCATACCAGAACCCGGTCAAGAGACCCAGTACTTC.

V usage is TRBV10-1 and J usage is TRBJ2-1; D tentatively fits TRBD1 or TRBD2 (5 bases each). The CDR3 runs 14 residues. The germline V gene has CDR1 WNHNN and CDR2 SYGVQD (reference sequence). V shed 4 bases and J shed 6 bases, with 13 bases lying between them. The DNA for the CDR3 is TGCGCCAGCAGTGCCGGGGCTTTGTCCAATGAGCAGTTCTTC. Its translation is CASSAGALSNEQFF.

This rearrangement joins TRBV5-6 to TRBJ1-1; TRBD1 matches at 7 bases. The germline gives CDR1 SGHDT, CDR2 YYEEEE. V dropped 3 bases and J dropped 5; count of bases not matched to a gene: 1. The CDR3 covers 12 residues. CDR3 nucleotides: TGTGCCAGCAGCTCACAGGGGACTGAAGCTTTCTTT. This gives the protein CASSSQGTEAFF.

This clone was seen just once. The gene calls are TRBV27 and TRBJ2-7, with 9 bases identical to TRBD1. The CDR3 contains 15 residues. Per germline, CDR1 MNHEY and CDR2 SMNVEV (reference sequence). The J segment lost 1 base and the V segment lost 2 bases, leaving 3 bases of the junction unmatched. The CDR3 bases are TGTGCCAGCAGTTTAGCGACAGGGGGGTCCTACGAGCAGTACTTC. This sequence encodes CASSLATGGSYEQYF.

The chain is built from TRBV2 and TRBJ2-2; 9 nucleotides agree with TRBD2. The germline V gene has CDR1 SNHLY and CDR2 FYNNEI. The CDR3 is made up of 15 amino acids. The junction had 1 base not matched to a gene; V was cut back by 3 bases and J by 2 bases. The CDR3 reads CASSETSGNTGELFF. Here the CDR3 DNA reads TGTGCCAGCAGTGAGACTAGCGGTAACACCGGGGAGCTGTTTTTT.

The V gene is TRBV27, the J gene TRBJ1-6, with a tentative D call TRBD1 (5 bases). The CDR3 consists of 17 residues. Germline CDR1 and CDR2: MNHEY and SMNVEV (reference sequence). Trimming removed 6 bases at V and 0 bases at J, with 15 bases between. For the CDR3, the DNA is TGTGCCAGCAGCCCGAGCGGGGGAGGCTCCTATAATTCACCCCTCCACTTT. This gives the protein CASSPSGGGSYNSPLHF.

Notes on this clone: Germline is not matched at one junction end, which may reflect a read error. CDR3 residues: CASSFSQGNNEQFF. DNA of the CDR3: TGCGCCAGCAGCTTTTCACAGGGGAACAATGAGCAGTTCTTC. The chain recombines TRBV7-2 with TRBJ2-1, with 7 bases identical to TRBD1. The length of the CDR3 is 14 residues. Germline V gives CDR1 SGHTA, CDR2 FQGNSA.

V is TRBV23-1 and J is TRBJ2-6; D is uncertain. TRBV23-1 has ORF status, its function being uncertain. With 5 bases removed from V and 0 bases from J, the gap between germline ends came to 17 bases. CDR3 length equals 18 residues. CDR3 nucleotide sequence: TGCGCCAGCAGTGAGGATGGCAAAATGACCTCTGGGGCCAACGTCCTGACTTTC. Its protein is CASSEDGKMTSGANVLTF.

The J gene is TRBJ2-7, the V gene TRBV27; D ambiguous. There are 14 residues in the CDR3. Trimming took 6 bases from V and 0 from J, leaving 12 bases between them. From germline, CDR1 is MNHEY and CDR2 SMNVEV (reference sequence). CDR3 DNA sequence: TGTGCCAGCAGAACCCCTTCGGGCTCCTACGAGCAGTACTTC. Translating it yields CASRTPSGSYEQYF.

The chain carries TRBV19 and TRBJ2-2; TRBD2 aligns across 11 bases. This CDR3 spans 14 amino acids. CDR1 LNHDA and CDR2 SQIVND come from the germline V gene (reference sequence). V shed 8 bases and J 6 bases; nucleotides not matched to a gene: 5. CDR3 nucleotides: TGTGCCAGTGGGGGTAGCGGGGGGGCCGGGGAGCTGTTTTTT. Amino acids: CASGGSGGAGELFF.

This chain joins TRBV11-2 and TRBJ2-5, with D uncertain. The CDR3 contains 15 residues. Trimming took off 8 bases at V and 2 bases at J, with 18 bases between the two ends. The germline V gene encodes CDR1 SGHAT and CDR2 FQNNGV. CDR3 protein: CASGYHNTPQETQYF. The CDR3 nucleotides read TGTGCCAGCGGCTACCACAATACGCCACAAGAGACCCAGTACTTC. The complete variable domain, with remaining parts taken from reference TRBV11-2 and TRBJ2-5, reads EAGVAQSPRYKIIEKRQSVAFWCNPISGHATLYWYQQILGQGPKLLIQFQNNGVVDDSQLPKDRFSAERLKGVDSTLKIQPAKLEDSAVYLCASGYHNTPQETQYFGPGTRLLVL.

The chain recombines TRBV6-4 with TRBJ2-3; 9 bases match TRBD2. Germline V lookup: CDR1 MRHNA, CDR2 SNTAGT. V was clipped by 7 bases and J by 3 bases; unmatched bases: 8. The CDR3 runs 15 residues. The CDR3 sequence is CASNPTSGGTDTQYF. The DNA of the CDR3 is TGTGCCAGCAATCCGACTAGCGGAGGGACAGATACGCAGTATTTT.

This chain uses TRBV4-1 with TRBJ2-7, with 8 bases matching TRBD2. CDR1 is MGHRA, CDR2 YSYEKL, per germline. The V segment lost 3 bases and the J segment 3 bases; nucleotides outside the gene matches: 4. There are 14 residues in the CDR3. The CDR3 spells CASSHQLAVYEQYF. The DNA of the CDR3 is TGCGCCAGCAGCCACCAACTAGCGGTCTACGAGCAGTACTTC.